Following are 6 T cell receptor beta chains from one sample sequenced in a study of blood T cell repertoires in COVID-19. Using immunoSEQ multiplex PCR, the repertoire was profiled, and TCRdb retains in-frame clones only, with some absent. The sample has about 210,000 clones, 83% seen once; the top ten hold 2% to 3%. The specimen was peripheral blood. The source of these receptors is a woman in her forties with active or convalescent COVID-19.

The V call is TRBV11-2, the J call TRBJ1-4; 8 nucleotides line up with TRBD1. V lost 5 bases, J lost 8 bases, and 16 bases stayed unmatched. Germline loops: CDR1 SGHAT, CDR2 FQNNGV. The CDR3 has 17 residues. This CDR3 is CASSPRTGLLVGEKLFF. CDR3 in DNA: TGTGCCAGCAGCCCCCGGACAGGGTTGCTTGTGGGCGAAAAACTGTTTTTT.

The chain couples TRBV7-3 to TRBJ1-2; 8 bases are shared with TRBD1. V trimming: 5 bases; J trimming: 6 bases; junction bases outside the gene matches: 11. CDR3 length: 15 amino acids. Germline-derived CDR1 and CDR2 are SGHTA and FQGTGA. CDR3 nucleotides: TGTGCCAGCAGCCTGGACAGGGCCCCGTCGAATGGCTACACCTTC. It codes for CASSLDRAPSNGYTF.

Only a few counts were recorded for this clone. The gene calls are TRBV5-1 and TRBJ1-5; TRBD1 matches at 9 bases. The germline V gene has CDR1 SGHRS and CDR2 YFSETQ. Unmatched junction bases numbered 17, after V lost 5 bases and J lost 5 bases. This CDR3 has 18 amino acids. The CDR3 loop reads CASRPGTGRSWWDQPQHF. The CDR3 bases are TGCGCCAGCAGGCCCGGGACAGGGCGTAGTTGGTGGGATCAGCCCCAGCATTTT.

This chain uses TRBV10-3 with TRBJ1-2; a possible D gene is TRBD1 (6 bases). V lost 4 bases, J lost 6 bases, and 21 bases lay in between. The germline V gene encodes CDR1 ENHRY and CDR2 SYGVKD. This CDR3 spans 16 amino acids. CDR3 coding DNA: TGTGCCATCAGTGGAGCTTTTACAGGGCCCGCCAATGGCTACACCTTC. This gives the protein CAISGAFTGPANGYTF.

This sequence joins TRBV18 and TRBJ1-3, with TRBD1 matching 12 bases. Germline V gives CDR1 KGHSH, CDR2 LQKENI. Germline trimming cut 0 bases from V and 3 bases from J; bases unmatched to any gene: 6. This CDR3 spans 18 amino acids. The CDR3 sequence is CASSPPGTGGPYGNTIYF. DNA of the CDR3: TGTGCCAGCTCACCACCCGGGACAGGGGGCCCGTATGGAAACACCATATATTTT.

The CDR3 sequence: CASSVVTSVETGELFF. The CDR3 coding sequence is TGTGCCAGCAGCGTAGTAACTAGCGTAGAAACCGGGGAGCTGTTTTTT. This chain links TRBV9 with TRBJ2-2, with 7 bases identical to TRBD2. Germline CDR1 SGDLS, CDR2 YYNGEE. J gave up 5 bases and V 0 bases, and 7 bases lay outside the gene matches. This CDR3 has 16 residues.